This TCR beta chain was observed in a study of beta chain features in type 1 diabetes. Populations obtained by sorting all exceeded 95% purity. CDR3 length: 12 residues. CDR1 ENHRY and CDR2 SYGVKD come from the germline V gene. The V and J ends lost 3 bases and 4 bases respectively, with 6 bases between them. Sequenced material consisted of expressed TCRB transcripts (all of the isolated RNA was reverse transcribed). Measured with immunoSEQ multiplex PCR; TCRdb has only the in-frame clones, and not every one. The sample contains 350,000 to 450,000 clones, more than 11% of which appear only once. The chain uses TRBV10-3 and TRBJ2-5; D ambiguous. Sequencing was done on a sample of naive CD4+ T cells from blood. The origin of this receptor is a man aged 30 to 39 in good health. The CDR3 sequence is CAISEGSETQYF. The CDR3 DNA reads TGTGCCATCAGTGAAGGGTCAGAGACCCAGTACTTC.